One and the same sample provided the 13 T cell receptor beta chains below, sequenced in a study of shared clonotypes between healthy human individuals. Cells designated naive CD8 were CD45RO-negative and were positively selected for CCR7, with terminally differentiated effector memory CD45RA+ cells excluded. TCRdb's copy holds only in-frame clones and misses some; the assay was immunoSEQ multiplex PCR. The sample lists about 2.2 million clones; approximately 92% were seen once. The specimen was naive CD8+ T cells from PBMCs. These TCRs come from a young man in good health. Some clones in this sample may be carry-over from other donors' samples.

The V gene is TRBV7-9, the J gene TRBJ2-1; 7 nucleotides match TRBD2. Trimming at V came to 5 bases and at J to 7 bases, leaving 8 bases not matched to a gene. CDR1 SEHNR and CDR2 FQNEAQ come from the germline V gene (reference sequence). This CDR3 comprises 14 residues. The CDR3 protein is CASSPWTSKNEQFF. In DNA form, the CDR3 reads TGTGCCAGCAGCCCTTGGACTAGTAAAAATGAGCAGTTCTTC.

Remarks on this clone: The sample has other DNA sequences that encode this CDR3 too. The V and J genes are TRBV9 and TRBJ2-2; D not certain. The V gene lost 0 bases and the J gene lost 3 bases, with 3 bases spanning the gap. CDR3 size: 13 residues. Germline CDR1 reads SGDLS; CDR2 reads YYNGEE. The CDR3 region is CASSVVDTGELFF. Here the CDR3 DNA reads TGTGCCAGCAGCGTAGTTGACACCGGGGAGCTGTTTTTT.

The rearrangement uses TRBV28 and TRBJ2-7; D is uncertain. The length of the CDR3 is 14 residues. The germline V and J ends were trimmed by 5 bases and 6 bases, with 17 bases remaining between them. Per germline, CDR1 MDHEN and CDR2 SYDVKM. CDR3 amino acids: CASSPYLTGIEQYF. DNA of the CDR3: TGTGCCAGCAGTCCCTACCTGACCGGAATCGAGCAGTACTTC.

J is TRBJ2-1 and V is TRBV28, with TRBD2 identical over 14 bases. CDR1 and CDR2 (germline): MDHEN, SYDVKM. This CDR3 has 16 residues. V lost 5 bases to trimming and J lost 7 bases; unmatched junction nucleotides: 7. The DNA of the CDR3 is TGTGCCAGCAGTGGAATCGGGACTAGCGGGAGAAATGAGCAGTTCTTC. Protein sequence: CASSGIGTSGRNEQFF. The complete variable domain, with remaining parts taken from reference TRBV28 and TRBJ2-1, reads DVKVTQSSRYLVKRTGEKVFLECVQDMDHENMFWYRQDPGLGLRLIYFSYDVKMKEKGDIPEGYSVSREKKERFSLILESASTNQTSMYLCASSGIGTSGRNEQFFGPGTRLTVL.

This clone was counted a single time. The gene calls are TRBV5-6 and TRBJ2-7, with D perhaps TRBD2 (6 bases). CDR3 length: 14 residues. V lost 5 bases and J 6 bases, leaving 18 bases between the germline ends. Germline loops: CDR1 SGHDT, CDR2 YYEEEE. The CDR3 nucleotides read TGTGCCAGCAGGCCCACCTCTAGCGTTGGCGAGCAGTACTTC. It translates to CASRPTSSVGEQYF.

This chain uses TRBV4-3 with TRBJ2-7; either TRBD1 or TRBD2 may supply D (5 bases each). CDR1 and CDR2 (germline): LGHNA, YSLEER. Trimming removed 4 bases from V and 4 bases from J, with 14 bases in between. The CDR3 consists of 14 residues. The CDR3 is CASSPGTLGYEQYF. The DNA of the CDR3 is TGCGCCAGCAGCCCCGGGACCTTGGGATACGAGCAGTACTTC.

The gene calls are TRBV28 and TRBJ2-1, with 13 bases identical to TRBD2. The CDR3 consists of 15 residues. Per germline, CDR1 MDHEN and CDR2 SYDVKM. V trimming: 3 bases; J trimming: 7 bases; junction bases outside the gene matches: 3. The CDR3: CASSFVTSGGNEQFF. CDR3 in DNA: TGTGCCAGCAGTTTTGTGACTAGCGGGGGGAATGAGCAGTTCTTC.

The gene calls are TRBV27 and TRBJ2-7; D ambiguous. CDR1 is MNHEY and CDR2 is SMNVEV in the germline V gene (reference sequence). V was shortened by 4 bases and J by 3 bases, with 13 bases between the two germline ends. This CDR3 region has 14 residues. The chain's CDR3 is CASSSQNSHYEQYF. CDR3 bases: TGTGCCAGCAGTTCCCAAAACTCTCACTACGAGCAGTACTTC.

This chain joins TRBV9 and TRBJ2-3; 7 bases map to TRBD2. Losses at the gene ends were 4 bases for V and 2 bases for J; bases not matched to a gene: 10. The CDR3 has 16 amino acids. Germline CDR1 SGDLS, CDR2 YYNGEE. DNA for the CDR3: TGTGCCAGCAGCCAACAAGGGAGGGAAATCACAGATACGCAGTATTTT. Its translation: CASSQQGREITDTQYF.

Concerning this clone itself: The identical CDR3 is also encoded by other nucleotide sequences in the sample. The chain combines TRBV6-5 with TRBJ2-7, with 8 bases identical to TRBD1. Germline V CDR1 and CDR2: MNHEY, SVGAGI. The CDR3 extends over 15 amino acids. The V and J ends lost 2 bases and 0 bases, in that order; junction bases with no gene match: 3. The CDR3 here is CASSYRTGSSYEQYF. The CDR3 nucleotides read TGTGCCAGCAGTTACCGGACAGGGAGCTCCTACGAGCAGTACTTC.

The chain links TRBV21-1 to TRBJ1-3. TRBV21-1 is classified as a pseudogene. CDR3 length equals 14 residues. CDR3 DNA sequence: TGTGCCAGCAGCCGGTTGGGATCTGGAAACACCATATATTTT. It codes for CASSRLGSGNTIYF.

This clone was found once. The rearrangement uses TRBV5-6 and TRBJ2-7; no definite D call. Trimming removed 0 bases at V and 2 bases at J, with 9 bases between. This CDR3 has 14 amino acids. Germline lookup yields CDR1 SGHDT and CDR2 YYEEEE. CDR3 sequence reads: CASSLGSYTYEQYF. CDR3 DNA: TGTGCCAGCAGCTTGGGGTCCTACACCTACGAGCAGTACTTC.

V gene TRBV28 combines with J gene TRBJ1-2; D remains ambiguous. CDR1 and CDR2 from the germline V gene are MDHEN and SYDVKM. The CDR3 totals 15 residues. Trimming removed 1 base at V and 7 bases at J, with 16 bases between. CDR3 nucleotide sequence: TGTGCCAGCAGTTTATCCCGGGCGGTCCCCCCTGGCTACACCTTC. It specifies CASSLSRAVPPGYTF.